The rows below give T cell receptor beta chains drawn from one sample of a study of beta chain features in type 1 diabetes. Libraries were prepared by immunoSEQ multiplex PCR; TCRdb keeps only in-frame clonotypes and omits some of them. The sample lists about 99,000 clones; 25% to 35% were seen once. The sample was central memory CD4+ T cells from blood. Receptors were obtained from a woman aged 18-35 years with type 1 diabetes. CDR3s include the opening cysteine and the closing phenylalanine or tryptophan. The D gene is left open where the match is weak. The size entry is marked missing in some rows and otherwise reads once, few, many or a size class.

j_call d_call v_call clone_size cdr3_nt cdr3_aa
TRBJ2-2 - TRBV5-4 - TGTGCCAGCAGGTCCGGACCCCGGACAACGGGGGAGCTGTTTTTT CASRSGPRTTGELFF
TRBJ2-1 TRBD2 TRBV28 few TGTGCCAGCAAACTAGCGGGAGGTCCCCACAATGAGCAGTTCTTC CASKLAGGPHNEQFF
TRBJ2-2 - TRBV28 - TGTGCCAGCGGGCTAGCGACCAACACCGGGGAGCTGTTTTTT CASGLATNTGELFF
TRBJ2-5 TRBD2 TRBV4-1 - TGCGCCAGCAGCCAAGCTTCTAGCGGGAGGGAGACCCAGTACTTC CASSQASSGRETQYF
TRBJ2-7 TRBD2 TRBV6-4 - TGTGCCAGCAGCCGAGGGACTAGCGGGGGGACCTACGAGCAGTACTTC CASSRGTSGGTYEQYF
TRBJ1-2 TRBD1 TRBV6-6 few TGTGCCAGCAGCCCCCTCAGGGGGGATGGCTACACCTTC CASSPLRGDGYTF
TRBJ2-7 TRBD2 TRBV28 - TGTGCCAGCAGACGAGGACTAGCGGGGCTCTACGAGCAGTACTTC CASRRGLAGLYEQYF
TRBJ2-1 TRBD2 TRBV10-3 - TGTGCCATCAAGGAGCGGGAGGGCCGGAATGAGCAGTTCTTC CAIKEREGRNEQFF
TRBJ2-3 - TRBV2 once TGTGCCAGCAGTGATCGGGGGGCGGGTACGCAGTATTTT CASSDRGAGTQYF
TRBJ2-1 TRBD2 TRBV11-1 - TGTGCCAGCAGCTTAGGGACTAGCGGGATCAATGAGCAGTTCTTC CASSLGTSGINEQFF
TRBJ2-3 TRBD2 TRBV2 - TGTGCCAGCAGTGTCGGACTAGCGGTTCATCAGGGTACGCAGTATTTT CASSVGLAVHQGTQYF
TRBJ2-3 - TRBV5-6 - TGTGCCAGCAGCTTGAGAGTAGGGCGGGGCGCGCAGTATTTT CASSLRVGRGAQYF
TRBJ2-2 - TRBV5-1 once TGCGCCAGCAGCTTGAGAGGTGGCACCGGGGAGCTGTTTTTT CASSLRGGTGELFF
TRBJ2-1 - TRBV7-8 - TGTGCCAGCAGCGGTGGCGTTGTCAGGGAGCAGTTCTTC CASSGGVVREQFF
TRBJ2-2 TRBD2 TRBV18 once TGTGCCAGCTCACGAAAAGCGGGAGAGGGCTCCGGGGAGCTGTTTTTT CASSRKAGEGSGELFF
TRBJ2-1 TRBD2 TRBV9 - TGTGCCAGCAGCGCGGGACTAGCGGGAGGCTACAGTGAGCAGTTCTTC CASSAGLAGGYSEQFF
TRBJ2-1 - TRBV11-2 - TGTGCCAGCAGCTTGACAGGCTCCTACAATGAGCAGTTCTTC CASSLTGSYNEQFF
TRBJ2-6 - TRBV28 few TGTGCCAGCGCGTTTGGTGGGGCCAACGTCCTGACTTTC CASAFGGANVLTF
TRBJ1-2 TRBD1 TRBV7-8 once TGTGCCAGCAGCCTACGGACAGGGAAATATGGCTACACCTTC CASSLRTGKYGYTF
TRBJ2-3 TRBD1 TRBV28 - TGTGCCGTACAGGGGACAGATACGCAGTATTTT CAVQGTDTQYF
TRBJ2-1 TRBD1 TRBV11-1 once TGTGCCAGCAGCTCTATACCCAAAGGACAGGGGGGATACAATGAGCAGTTCTTC CASSSIPKGQGGYNEQFF
TRBJ2-1 TRBD2 TRBV11-2 few TGTGCCAGCAGCTCCACTAGCGGAAACTACAATGAGCAGTTCTTC CASSSTSGNYNEQFF
TRBJ2-5 TRBD1 TRBV6-1 - TGTGCCAGCAGTTCCGGACAGGGGATACAAGAGACCCAGTACTTC CASSSGQGIQETQYF
TRBJ2-1 TRBD2 TRBV27 - TGTGCCACCGCAAAGTCGGCTAGCGGGAGGGCCGTGGGTAATGAGCAGTTCTTC CATAKSASGRAVGNEQFF
TRBJ2-1 TRBD1 TRBV18 few TGTGCCAGCTCACCACAACAGGGGTCCTACAATGAGCAGTTCTTC CASSPQQGSYNEQFF
TRBJ2-2 - TRBV28 - TGTGCCAGCAGTTTGGGGGCGATGGGATCCGGGGAGCTGTTTTTT CASSLGAMGSGELFF
TRBJ1-5 - TRBV30 - TGTGCCTGGAGTGTAACAGGGTGGTTCCTTAATCAGCCCCAGCATTTT CAWSVTGWFLNQPQHF
TRBJ2-5 - TRBV9 few TGTGCCAGCAGCGTCCAGGGTTCAGGACCAGAGACCCAGTACTTC CASSVQGSGPETQYF
TRBJ2-7 TRBD1 TRBV28 few TGTGCCAGCAGCCTACAGGGGGCAGGGCCTTACGAGCAGTACTTC CASSLQGAGPYEQYF
TRBJ2-3 TRBD2 TRBV5-4 - TGTGCCACCCGACTAGCGCGAGGGGGCACAGATACGCAGTATTTT CATRLARGGTDTQYF
TRBJ2-2 - TRBV2 few TGTGCCAGCAGTCGCGAGGGGAACACCGGGGAGCTGTTTTTT CASSREGNTGELFF
TRBJ2-3 TRBD1 TRBV4-2 - TGTGCCAGCAGCCAAGAAATGGTGGCAGGGGGTAGAGATACGCAGTATTTT CASSQEMVAGGRDTQYF
TRBJ2-1 - TRBV4-3 - TGCGCCAGCAGCCCCCAAACCGGACTATTCAATGAGCAGTTCTTC CASSPQTGLFNEQFF
TRBJ2-3 - TRBV18 few TGTGCCAGCTCTCCCCGAGGGCCTTTAACCGCAGATACGCAGTATTTT CASSPRGPLTADTQYF
TRBJ1-5 TRBD1 TRBV2 - TGTGCCAGCAGGATGGGACAGGCAAACAATCAGCCCCAGCATTTT CASRMGQANNQPQHF
TRBJ2-1 - TRBV7-9 - TGTGCCAGCAGCTTAGCCGTACTAGACAATGAGCAGTTCTTC CASSLAVLDNEQFF
TRBJ1-2 - TRBV6-5 - TGTGCCAGCAGTATACAGGTAGACTATGGCTACACCTTC CASSIQVDYGYTF
TRBJ2-3 TRBD2 TRBV7-9 few TGTGCCAGCAGCCGGCGGGGGGGAGGCGATACGCAGTATTTT CASSRRGGGDTQYF
TRBJ1-4 - TRBV28 - TGTGCCAGCAGTTCTCCCGAGACAGCGAACGAAAAACTGTTTTTT CASSSPETANEKLFF
TRBJ2-1 - TRBV6-1 - TGTGCCAGCAGTAACAATCTGTACAATGAGCAGTTCTTC CASSNNLYNEQFF
TRBJ2-5 - TRBV14 once TGTGCCAGCAGCCAAGATCTTGGGGGGAGCGAGACCCAGTACTTC CASSQDLGGSETQYF
TRBJ2-3 TRBD2 TRBV19 - TGTGCCAGTAGTGGCGGGAGGAAAGATACGCAGTATTTT CASSGGRKDTQYF
TRBJ1-2 TRBD1 TRBV28 few TGTGCCAGCAGCCCCATTGGTAAACCCAGGGGGCGACTTTCTGGCTACACCTTC CASSPIGKPRGRLSGYTF
TRBJ2-1 - TRBV5-1 - TGCGCCAGCAGCTTGGAGGGCGGGGAGCTATACTCCGGGTTCTTC CASSLEGGELYSGFF
TRBJ2-5 - TRBV28 - TGTGCCAGCATCCCAGGGGGGAAACAAGAGACCCAGTACTTC CASIPGGKQETQYF
TRBJ2-5 - TRBV21-1 - TGTGCCAGCAGCAAATCGGGGGAGACGCAAGAGACCCAGTACTTC CASSKSGETQETQYF